Each of the 25 T cell receptor beta chains below was sequenced from the same sample in a study of cytomegalovirus exposure and HLA in healthy donors. The PCR used 60 Vbeta and 13 Jbeta primers. The assay was immunoSEQ multiplex PCR, and TCRdb's table has in-frame clones only and misses some. The table records about 110,000 clones, around 84% of them present only once. Sequences were obtained from PBMCs. These receptors were taken from a woman in her thirties in good health and CMV-seronegative.

The CDR3 sequence: CASSPRRRTGVGGYTF. The CDR3, as DNA: TGTGCCAGCAGCCCCCGTAGAAGGACAGGGGTGGGTGGCTACACCTTC. The genes are TRBV9 and TRBJ1-2; 9 positions match TRBD1. Per germline, CDR1 SGDLS and CDR2 YYNGEE. This CDR3 comprises 16 residues. V shed 4 bases and J 7 bases; nucleotides not matched to a gene: 14.

This chain uses TRBV5-1 with TRBJ2-5; 8 bases are a match to TRBD1. The V and J ends lost 4 bases and 2 bases, in that order; junction bases with no gene match: 10. There are 16 residues in the CDR3. Germline CDR1 SGHRS, CDR2 YFSETQ. CDR3 DNA: TGCGCCAGCAGCATCGGACAGGGCGAGGTACAAGAGACCCAGTACTTC. It specifies CASSIGQGEVQETQYF.

With regard to this clone: A junction boundary mismatches the germline segment, possibly from a read error. The rearrangement joins TRBV4-1 to TRBJ1-2; a weak D match, TRBD1 (5 bases). From germline, CDR1 is MGHRA and CDR2 YSYEKL. This CDR3 comprises 16 residues. CDR3 protein: CASSQVPGREAHGYTF. The CDR3 DNA is TGCGCCAGCAGTCAAGTGCCCGGCAGGGAAGCGCATGGCTACACCTTC.

V usage is TRBV4-2 and J usage is TRBJ2-3; TRBD2 agrees at 12 bases. The CDR3 consists of 21 residues. Germline assignment: CDR1 LGHNA and CDR2 YNFKEQ. Germline trimming cut 1 base from V and 2 bases from J; bases unmatched to any gene: 16. In nucleotides, the CDR3 is TGTGCCAGCAGCCAAGCCCAGACTAGCGGGGGAGGCTGGGGACCCACAGATACGCAGTATTTT. Translated: CASSQAQTSGGGWGPTDTQYF.

The chain recombines TRBV5-1 with TRBJ2-1, with D perhaps TRBD1 (6 bases). Germline V gives CDR1 SGHRS, CDR2 YFSETQ. CDR3 length equals 15 residues. Trimming removed 1 base at V and 3 bases at J, with 11 bases between. CDR3 in amino acids: CASSLPSGDYNEQFF. The CDR3 DNA is TGCGCCAGCAGCTTGCCGTCAGGGGACTACAATGAGCAGTTCTTC.

This sequence joins TRBV4-1 and TRBJ2-2; D not certain. CDR1 is MGHRA and CDR2 is YSYEKL in the germline V gene. V lost 1 base and J lost 5, with 11 bases in between. The CDR3 is made up of 15 amino acids. This CDR3 is CASSQGVSPTGELFF. Written as DNA, the CDR3 is TGCGCCAGCAGCCAAGGAGTTAGCCCAACCGGGGAGCTGTTTTTT.

The V call is TRBV28, the J call TRBJ2-1, with TRBD2 matching over 12 bases. There are 15 residues in the CDR3. Germline lookup yields CDR1 MDHEN and CDR2 SYDVKM. V was pared by 2 bases and J by 9 bases, with 5 bases of the junction left unmatched. In DNA, the CDR3 is TGTGCCAGCAGTTTACTAGCGGGAGGGCCTGGTGAGCAGTTCTTC. Protein product: CASSLLAGGPGEQFF.

The chain links TRBV28 to TRBJ2-7, with D possibly TRBD1 on 7 matching bases. Germline CDR1 MDHEN, CDR2 SYDVKM. Trimming removed 8 bases at V and 5 bases at J, with 19 bases between. CDR3 length: 14 residues. This chain's CDR3 is CASGLQGTTHEQYF. CDR3 DNA sequence: TGTGCCAGCGGACTACAGGGGACCACTCACGAGCAGTACTTC.

The rearrangement joins TRBV10-1 to TRBJ2-1, with 11 bases matching TRBD2. The germline gives CDR1 WNHNN, CDR2 SYGVQD (reference sequence). The V and J ends lost 3 bases and 6 bases, in that order; junction bases with no gene match: 10. CDR3 length: 17 residues. The CDR3 loop is CASSEQGFGTSGNEQFF. CDR3 sequence (DNA): TGCGCCAGCAGTGAACAGGGTTTCGGGACTAGCGGCAATGAGCAGTTCTTC.

The rearrangement uses TRBV5-1 and TRBJ2-5; 12 positions match TRBD1. Germline trimming cut 3 bases from V and 5 bases from J; bases unmatched to any gene: 8. Per the germline V gene, CDR1 is SGHRS and CDR2 is YFSETQ. The CDR3 runs to 16 residues. CDR3 nucleotides: TGCGCCAGCAGCTGGACGGGACAGGGGGCTAGGGAGACCCAGTACTTC. Translated, it gives CASSWTGQGARETQYF.

The genes are TRBV7-2 and TRBJ2-1; 9 bases fit TRBD2. The CDR3 runs 17 residues. V lost 1 base, J lost 0 bases, and 4 bases stayed unmatched. In germline, CDR1 is SGHTA, CDR2 FQGNSA. The CDR3 nucleotides read TGTGCCAGCAGCTTAGTTAGCGGGGGCGTCTCCTACAATGAGCAGTTCTTC. Translation gives CASSLVSGGVSYNEQFF.

This sequence joins TRBV2 and TRBJ1-4; 8 nucleotides match TRBD1. Trimming removed 1 base from V and 11 bases from J; junction bases left unmatched: 9. Germline CDR1 reads SNHLY; CDR2 reads FYNNEI. The CDR3 loop spans 15 amino acids. For the CDR3, the DNA is TGTGCCAGCAGTGAAGACAGGGGGTTGGTGGTGAAACTGTTTTTT. Its protein is CASSEDRGLVVKLFF. The full variable domain, in which reference TRBV2 and TRBJ1-4 provide the parts outside the CDR3, is EPEVTQTPSHQVTQMGQEVILRCVPISNHLYFYWYRQILGQKVEFLVSFYNNEISEKSEIFDDQFSVERPDGSNFTLKIRSTKLEDSAMYFCASSEDRGLVVKLFFGSGTQLSVL.

The chain carries TRBV6-5 and TRBJ1-5; 7 bases fit TRBD1. Germline values: CDR1 MNHEY, CDR2 SVGAGI. The CDR3 length is 13 residues. The V and J ends lost 5 bases and 2 bases, in that order; junction bases with no gene match: 0. CDR3 coding DNA: TGTGCCAGCAGTGGGACAGGCAATCAGCCCCAGCATTTT. Encoded protein: CASSGTGNQPQHF.

The count of this clone is one. The V and J genes are TRBV6-5 and TRBJ1-1; D not resolved. Germline CDR1 is MNHEY and CDR2 is SVGAGI. Deletions cut 0 bases from V and 4 bases from J, with 9 bases between. CDR3 size: 14 residues. CDR3 in DNA: TGTGCCAGCAGTTACTCTGAGGGCGGCACTGAAGCTTTCTTT. Translated, it gives CASSYSEGGTEAFF.

V and J are TRBV28 and TRBJ1-1, with a weak D call TRBD1 (5 bases). Trimming pared 7 bases from V and 1 base from J, leaving 13 bases between. The CDR3 length is 14 residues. CDR1 and CDR2 (germline): MDHEN, SYDVKM. The chain's CDR3 is CASNAGPANTEAFF. For the CDR3, the DNA is TGTGCCAGCAACGCGGGGCCTGCGAACACTGAAGCTTTCTTT.

The rearrangement uses TRBV28 and TRBJ1-1; D remains unclear. This CDR3 is built from 18 residues. Germline loops: CDR1 MDHEN, CDR2 SYDVKM. Trimming took off 1 base at V and 7 bases at J, with 25 bases between the two ends. The CDR3 protein is CASSLFIPRVAGRGEAFF. DNA for the CDR3: TGTGCCAGCAGTTTATTCATCCCAAGGGTGGCCGGGAGAGGTGAAGCTTTCTTT.

The CDR3 DNA reads as TGTGCCAGCAGCAAAACAGGGCGTACTGAAGCTTTCTTT. It translates to CASSKTGRTEAFF. The rearrangement joins TRBV11-3 to TRBJ1-1; TRBD1 is a possible D gene (6 bases). This CDR3 region has 13 residues. V lost 5 bases, J lost 5 bases, and 12 bases lay in between. Germline CDR1 and CDR2: SGHNT and YENEEA.

This clone occurred once. The V call is TRBV6-6, the J call TRBJ2-7; D may be TRBD1 (5 bases). Germline assignment: CDR1 MNHNY and CDR2 SVGAGI (reference sequence). The CDR3 extends over 14 amino acids. The V and J ends lost 1 base and 2 bases respectively, with 9 bases between them. CDR3 coding DNA: TGTGCCAGCAGTTACTACCAGGGTCCCTACGAGCAGTACTTC. It codes for CASSYYQGPYEQYF.

V and J are TRBV28 and TRBJ2-2; TRBD2 matches 8 bases. CDR3 length equals 16 residues. J was trimmed by 0 bases and V by 5 bases; bases with no gene match: 5. Germline lookup yields CDR1 MDHEN and CDR2 SYDVKM. The DNA of the CDR3 is TGTGCCAGCAGTATTATAGCGGGATCGAACACCGGGGAGCTGTTTTTT. Its protein product is CASSIIAGSNTGELFF.

This clone was seen more than once but under ten times. The chain uses TRBV6-4 and TRBJ1-1; D unclear. The CDR3 runs to 13 residues. CDR1 is MRHNA, CDR2 SNTAGT, per germline. Trimming stripped 4 bases from V and 1 base from J, with 7 bases between. Here the CDR3 DNA reads TGTGCCAGCAGTGTAACTCGGAACACTGAAGCTTTCTTT. Protein: CASSVTRNTEAFF.

The chain carries TRBV28 and TRBJ1-1, with 7 nucleotides matching TRBD1. CDR1 is MDHEN, CDR2 SYDVKM, per germline. The CDR3 consists of 14 residues. After removal of 1 base from V and 6 bases from J, the junction contained 5 bases not matched to a gene. This CDR3 is CASSLSSGGAEAFF. CDR3 DNA sequence: TGTGCCAGCAGTTTATCCTCAGGGGGTGCTGAAGCTTTCTTT.

The chain employs TRBV19 and TRBJ1-1, with D maybe TRBD1 (5 bases). V lost 2 bases and J lost 0, with 13 bases in between. The CDR3 is 16 residues long. The germline V gene has CDR1 LNHDA and CDR2 SQIVND (reference sequence). CDR3 protein: CASSIRDFGMNTEAFF. In DNA form, the CDR3 reads TGTGCCAGTAGTATACGGGACTTTGGAATGAACACTGAAGCTTTCTTT.

This sequence joins TRBV4-3 and TRBJ1-2; 7 nucleotides agree with TRBD1. Germline V gives CDR1 LGHNA, CDR2 YSLEER. This CDR3 spans 15 amino acids. With V trimmed by 4 bases and J by 5 bases, 10 bases remained unmatched. For the CDR3, the DNA is TGCGCCAGCAGCCCAGCCAGGGGGGCTCAGTATGGCTACACCTTC. The encoded protein is CASSPARGAQYGYTF.

The chain carries TRBV25-1 and TRBJ2-5; 8 bases fit TRBD1. CDR3 length: 15 residues. With 1 base clipped from V and 5 bases from J, the junction kept 6 bases outside the gene matches. The germline V gene encodes CDR1 MGHDK and CDR2 SYGVNS. CDR3 loop: CASSEWTGMAETQYF. The CDR3 nucleotides are TGTGCCAGCAGTGAATGGACAGGGATGGCGGAGACCCAGTACTTC.

This clone has more than one count but fewer than ten. The V and J genes are TRBV7-2 and TRBJ2-3; the match to TRBD2 covers 7 bases. Germline values: CDR1 SGHTA, CDR2 FQGNSA. Trimming took 5 bases from V and 2 from J; bases not matched to a gene: 10. The CDR3 consists of 16 residues. Here the CDR3 reads CASSPVGAGTTDTQYF. The CDR3 DNA is TGTGCCAGCAGCCCCGTGGGAGCGGGGACCACAGATACGCAGTATTTT.